The 5 T cell receptor beta chains below were found in one sample sequenced in a study of cytomegalovirus exposure and HLA in healthy donors. In the PCR, 60 Vbeta and 13 Jbeta primers were used. Some clones are missing from TCRdb's copy, which holds only in-frame ones; the method was immunoSEQ multiplex PCR. This sample has 65,000 to 90,000 clones; just under 75% occur once, and the top ten carry around 4.3%. Material: PBMCs. The source is a man aged 55 to 69 in good health and CMV-seronegative.

The J gene is TRBJ1-3, the V gene TRBV4-2; D is possibly TRBD1 (5 bases). The CDR3 has 15 residues. Germline values: CDR1 LGHNA, CDR2 YNFKEQ. V lost 0 bases, J lost 2 bases, and 8 bases lay in between. The CDR3 DNA is TGTGCCAGCAGCCAAGATCAGGGTACTGGAAACACCATATATTTT. The encoded protein is CASSQDQGTGNTIYF.

This chain connects TRBV5-5 to TRBJ1-4, with 7 bases fitting TRBD1. Germline CDR1 reads SGHKS; CDR2 reads YYEKEE (reference sequence). Unmatched junction bases numbered 10, after V lost 6 bases and J lost 11 bases. The CDR3 is made up of 13 amino acids. In DNA form, the CDR3 reads TGTGCCAGCACCCTCACCGCAGGGGGGAAACTGTTTTTT. It encodes CASTLTAGGKLFF.

CDR3 region: CASSGSGSQETQYF. The CDR3, as DNA: TGTGCCAGCAGCGGTAGCGGGAGCCAAGAGACCCAGTACTTC. The chain couples TRBV9 to TRBJ2-5, with 9 bases fitting TRBD2. The CDR3 has 14 amino acids. The V and J ends lost 3 bases and 1 base, in that order; junction bases with no gene match: 1. The germline CDR1 and CDR2 sequences are SGDLS and YYNGEE.

The rearrangement links TRBV30 to TRBJ1-4; D is unclear. Trimming pared 7 bases from V and 5 bases from J, leaving 11 bases between. Per germline, CDR1 GTSNPN and CDR2 SVGIG (reference sequence). The CDR3 contains 12 residues. CDR3 protein: CASRRTNEKLFF. In nucleotides, the CDR3 is TGTGCCTCCAGAAGAACAAATGAAAAACTGTTTTTT. The whole variable domain, filled in from reference TRBV30 and TRBJ1-4, reads SQTIHQWPATLVQPVGSPLSLECTVEGTSNPNLYWYRQAAGRGLQLLFYSVGIGQISSEVPQNLSASRPQDRQFILSSKKLLLSDSGFYLCASRRTNEKLFFGSGTQLSVL.

In its sample, this clone was seen once. V and J are TRBV29-1 and TRBJ1-2; 11 nucleotides line up with TRBD1. The CDR3 consists of 13 residues. V lost 7 bases, J lost 5 bases, and 6 bases stayed unmatched. Germline-derived CDR1 and CDR2 are SQVTM and ANQGSEA. CDR3 residues: CSAGTGGGYGYTF. The CDR3 DNA reads as TGCAGCGCGGGGACAGGGGGAGGGTATGGCTACACCTTC.